This T cell receptor beta chain derives from a study of persistence of HIV-infected CD4 T cells. In the case of this clone: The antigen is unknown.

This was the immunoSEQ version 4 assay in survey mode. The table came from immunoSEQ multiplex PCR; TCRdb's copy has only in-frame clones and leaves some out. The sample records around 35,000 clones, 80% being singletons. Cells were stimulated with CMV-infected fibroblast lysates at 10 ug/mL. Sorted nonresponding memory CD4+ T cells were CD40L-negative, CD69-negative, CD45RO-high. The clonotype comes from an adult man with HIV who was CMV-seropositive. Sequences were derived from CD4+ T cells sorted from PBMCs after roughly 20-hour stimulation, sampled from a patient who received antiretroviral therapy.

The CDR3 here is CASRGQANTGELFF. In DNA form, the CDR3 reads TGTGCCAGCAGGGGACAGGCGAACACCGGGGAGCTGTTTTTT. This chain links TRBV2 with TRBJ2-2; TRBD1 agrees at 8 bases. Germline CDR1 and CDR2: SNHLY and FYNNEI. V dropped 6 bases and J dropped 0; count of bases not matched to a gene: 0. The CDR3 has 14 residues.